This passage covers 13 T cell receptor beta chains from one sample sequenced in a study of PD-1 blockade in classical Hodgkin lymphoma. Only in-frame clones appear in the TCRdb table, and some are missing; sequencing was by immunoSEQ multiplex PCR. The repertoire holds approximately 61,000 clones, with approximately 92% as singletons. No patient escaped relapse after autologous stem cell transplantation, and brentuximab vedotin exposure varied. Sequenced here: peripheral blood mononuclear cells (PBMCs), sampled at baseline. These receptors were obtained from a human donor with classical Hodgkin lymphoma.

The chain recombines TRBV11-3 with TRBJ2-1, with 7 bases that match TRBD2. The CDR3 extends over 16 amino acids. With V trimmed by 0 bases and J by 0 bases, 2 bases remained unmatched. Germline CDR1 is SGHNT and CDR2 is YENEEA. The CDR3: CASSLEGEGSYNEQFF. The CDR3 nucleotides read TGTGCCAGCAGCTTAGAAGGGGAGGGCTCCTACAATGAGCAGTTCTTC. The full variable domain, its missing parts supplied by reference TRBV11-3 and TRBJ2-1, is EAGVVQSPRYKIIEKKQPVAFWCNPISGHNTLYWYLQNLGQGPELLIRYENEEAVDDSQLPKDRFSAERLKGVDSTLKIQPAELGDSAVYLCASSLEGEGSYNEQFFGPGTRLTVL.

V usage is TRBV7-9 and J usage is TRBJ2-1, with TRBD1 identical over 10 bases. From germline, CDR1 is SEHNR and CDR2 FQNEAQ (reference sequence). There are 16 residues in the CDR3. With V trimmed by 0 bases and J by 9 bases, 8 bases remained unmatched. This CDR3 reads CASSLALGTGVGEQFF. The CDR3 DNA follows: TGTGCCAGCAGCTTAGCGCTTGGGACAGGGGTAGGTGAGCAGTTCTTC. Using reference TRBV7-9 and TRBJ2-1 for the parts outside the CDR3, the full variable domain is DTGVSQNPRHKITKRGQNVTFRCDPISEHNRLYWYRQTLGQGPEFLTYFQNEAQLEKSRLLSDRFSAERPKGSFSTLEIQRTEQGDSAMYLCASSLALGTGVGEQFFGPGTRLTVL.

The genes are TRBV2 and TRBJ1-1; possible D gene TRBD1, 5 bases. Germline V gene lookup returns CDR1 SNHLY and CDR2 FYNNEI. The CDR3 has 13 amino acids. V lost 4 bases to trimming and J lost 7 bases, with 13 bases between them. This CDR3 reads CASSGFLGDEAFF. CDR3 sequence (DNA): TGTGCCAGCAGTGGATTTTTGGGGGATGAAGCTTTCTTT.

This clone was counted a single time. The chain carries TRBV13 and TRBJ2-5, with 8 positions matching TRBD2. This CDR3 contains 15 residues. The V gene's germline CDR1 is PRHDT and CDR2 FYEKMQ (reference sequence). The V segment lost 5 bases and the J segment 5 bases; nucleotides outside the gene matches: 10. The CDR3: CASSPGGPVEETQYF. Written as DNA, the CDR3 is TGTGCCAGCAGCCCGGGGGGGCCCGTTGAGGAGACCCAGTACTTC. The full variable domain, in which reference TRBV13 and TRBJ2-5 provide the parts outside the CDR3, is AAGVIQSPRHLIKEKRETATLKCYPIPRHDTVYWYQQGPGQDPQFLISFYEKMQSDKGSIPDRFSAQQFSDYHSELNMSSLELGDSALYFCASSPGGPVEETQYFGPGTRLLVL.

The CDR3 DNA reads TGTGCCAGCAGCCCTCGGACCTGGATCCCCTTTGGGGCCAAAAACATTCAGTACTTC. Translating it yields CASSPRTWIPFGAKNIQYF. This chain connects TRBV21-1 to TRBJ2-4. TRBV21-1 is flagged as a pseudogene. CDR3 size: 19 residues.

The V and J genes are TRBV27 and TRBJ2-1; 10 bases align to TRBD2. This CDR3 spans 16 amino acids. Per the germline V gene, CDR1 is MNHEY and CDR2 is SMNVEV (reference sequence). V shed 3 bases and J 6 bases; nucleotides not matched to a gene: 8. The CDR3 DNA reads TGTGCCAGCAGTTTCCTTGCTAGCGGGGGCACCAATGAGCAGTTCTTC. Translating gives CASSFLASGGTNEQFF.

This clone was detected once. CDR3 protein: CAISRDRDETQYF. CDR3 DNA sequence: TGTGCCATCAGCCGGGACAGAGATGAGACCCAGTACTTC. J is TRBJ2-5 and V is TRBV10-3; 7 bases are a match to TRBD1. Unmatched junction bases numbered 6, after V lost 6 bases and J lost 5 bases. Germline V gives CDR1 ENHRY, CDR2 SYGVKD. The CDR3 sequence is 13 residues long.

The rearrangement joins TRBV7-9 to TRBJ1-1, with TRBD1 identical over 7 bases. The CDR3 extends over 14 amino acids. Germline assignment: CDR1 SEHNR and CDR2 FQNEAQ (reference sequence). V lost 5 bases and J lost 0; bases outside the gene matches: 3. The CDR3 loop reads CASSPDRVNTEAFF. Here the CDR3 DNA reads TGTGCCAGCAGCCCTGACAGGGTGAACACTGAAGCTTTCTTT.

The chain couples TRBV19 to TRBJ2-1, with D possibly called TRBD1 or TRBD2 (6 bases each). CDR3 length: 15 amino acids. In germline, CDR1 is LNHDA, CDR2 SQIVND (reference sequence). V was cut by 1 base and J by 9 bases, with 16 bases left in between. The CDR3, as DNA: TGTGCCAGTAGTATAGTAGAACAGGGAGGAAGTGAGCAGTTCTTC. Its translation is CASSIVEQGGSEQFF.

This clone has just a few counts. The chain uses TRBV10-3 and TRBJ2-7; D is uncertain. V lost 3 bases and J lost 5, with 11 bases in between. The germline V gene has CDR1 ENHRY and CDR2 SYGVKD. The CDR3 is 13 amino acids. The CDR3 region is CAISDLRSDEQYF. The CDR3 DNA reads TGTGCCATCAGTGATCTCAGGTCAGACGAGCAGTACTTC.

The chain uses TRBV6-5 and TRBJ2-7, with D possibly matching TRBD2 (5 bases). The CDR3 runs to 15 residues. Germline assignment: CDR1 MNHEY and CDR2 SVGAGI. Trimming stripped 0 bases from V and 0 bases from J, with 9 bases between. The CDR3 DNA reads TGTGCCAGCAGTTACTCGGAGGAAAGCTCCTACGAGCAGTACTTC. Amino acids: CASSYSEESSYEQYF.

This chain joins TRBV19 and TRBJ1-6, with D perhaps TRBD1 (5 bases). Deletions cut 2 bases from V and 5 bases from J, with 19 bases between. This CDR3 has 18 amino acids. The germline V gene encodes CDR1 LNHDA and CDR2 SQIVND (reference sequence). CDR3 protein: CASSISFRQGGDNSPLHF. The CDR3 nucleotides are TGTGCCAGTAGTATATCCTTCCGCCAGGGCGGTGATAATTCACCCCTCCACTTT.

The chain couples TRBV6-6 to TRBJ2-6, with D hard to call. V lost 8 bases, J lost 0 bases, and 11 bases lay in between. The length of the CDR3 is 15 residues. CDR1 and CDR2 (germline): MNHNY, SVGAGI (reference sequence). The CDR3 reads CASCTAASGANVLTF. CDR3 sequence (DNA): TGTGCCAGCTGCACAGCAGCCTCTGGGGCCAACGTCCTGACTTTC.